Each of the 14 T cell receptor beta chains below was sequenced from the same sample in a study of beta chain features in type 1 diabetes (dated by TCRdb to the late 2010s). Overall results and qualifications from the work: A moderate but significant shortening of TCRB CDR3 length was observed in type 1 diabetes patients in all four CD4+ subsets.

No antigen has been assigned to these receptors. Receptors were amplified or captured by the immunoSEQ multiplex PCR assay. The entire amount of isolated RNA was reverse transcribed using the High Capacity cDNA Reverse Transcription Kit, so the sequenced TCRB transcripts were expressed ones. In its TCRdb copy, this immuneACCESS table keeps in-frame sequences only and misses some clones. Where compared with another copy, unresolved V genes explain less than half of these, and the others have no known cause. This sample holds hundreds of thousands of clones; around 8.5% were observed only once. Clones ranked in the top ten supply less than 1.2% of the sample. The sequencing input was central memory CD4+ T cells from blood. The receptors shown here come from a man aged 25 to 45 with type 1 diabetes.

The chain uses TRBV6-5 and TRBJ1-1; 7 bases map to TRBD1. Germline V gives CDR1 MNHEY, CDR2 SVGAGI. V was clipped by 6 bases and J by 4 bases; unmatched bases: 8. The CDR3 has 14 amino acids. CDR3 in amino acids: CASSQPTGFTEAFF. For the CDR3, the DNA is TGTGCCAGCAGCCAACCGACAGGGTTCACTGAAGCTTTCTTT.

V gene TRBV5-1 combines with J gene TRBJ2-7, with TRBD1 identical over 7 bases. J lost 3 bases, V lost 0 bases, and 15 bases had no gene match. This CDR3 spans 18 amino acids. From germline, CDR1 is SGHRS and CDR2 YFSETQ. The CDR3 spells CASSLGPAQTGTNYEQYF. The CDR3 DNA reads TGCGCCAGCAGCTTGGGACCGGCTCAGACAGGGACAAACTACGAGCAGTACTTC.

The chain has TRBV7-9 and TRBJ1-1; D not resolved. Trimming pared 3 bases from V and 6 bases from J, leaving 14 bases between. Germline lookup yields CDR1 SEHNR and CDR2 FQNEAQ (reference sequence). This CDR3 is 14 amino acids long. CDR3 sequence (DNA): TGTGCCAGCAGCTTGGAGGGATCCGGGGCTGAAGCTTTCTTT. It encodes CASSLEGSGAEAFF. Based on the CDR3 plus reference TRBV7-9 and TRBJ1-1, the full variable domain is DTGVSQNPRHKITKRGQNVTFRCDPISEHNRLYWYRQTLGQGPEFLTYFQNEAQLEKSRLLSDRFSAERPKGSFSTLEIQRTEQGDSAMYLCASSLEGSGAEAFFGQGTRLTVV.

This clone was detected a few times. The rearrangement joins TRBV18 to TRBJ2-3; possibly TRBD2 for D (6 bases). In germline, CDR1 is KGHSH, CDR2 LQKENI. The CDR3 totals 18 residues. V was cut by 6 bases and J by 5 bases, with 27 bases left in between. CDR3 amino acids: CASSSTQAGHPGVDTQYF. CDR3 nucleotide sequence: TGTGCCAGCTCCTCCACTCAAGCGGGCCACCCGGGTGTAGATACGCAGTATTTT. Full variable domain (missing parts from reference TRBV18 and TRBJ2-3): NAGVMQNPRHLVRRRGQEARLRCSPMKGHSHVYWYRQLPEEGLKFMVYLQKENIIDESGMPKERFSAEFPKEGPSILRIQQVVRGDSAAYFCASSSTQAGHPGVDTQYFGPGTRLTVL.

This clone was seen only a few times. The rearrangement joins TRBV5-1 to TRBJ2-3; TRBD1 agrees at 8 bases. The CDR3 loop spans 14 amino acids. With V trimmed by 4 bases and J by 4 bases, 5 bases remained unmatched. Germline loops: CDR1 SGHRS, CDR2 YFSETQ. CDR3 protein: CASSPGQGPDTQYF. The CDR3 DNA is TGCGCCAGCAGCCCTGGACAGGGCCCAGATACGCAGTATTTT.

V and J are TRBV7-2 and TRBJ2-7, with 10 positions matching TRBD2. Germline CDR1 reads SGHTA; CDR2 reads FQGNSA. This CDR3 has 16 amino acids. V lost 0 bases to trimming and J lost 7 bases; unmatched junction nucleotides: 9. CDR3 amino acids: CASSLAPLAGTGEQYF. CDR3 DNA: TGTGCCAGCAGCTTAGCCCCACTAGCGGGGACAGGAGAGCAGTACTTC.

The chain is built from TRBV6-6 and TRBJ2-5, with 7 bases that match TRBD2. In germline, CDR1 is MNHNY, CDR2 SVGAGI (reference sequence). The CDR3 sequence is 13 residues long. V trimming: 6 bases; J trimming: 5 bases; junction bases outside the gene matches: 6. The CDR3 reads CASRPGGLETQYF. CDR3 sequence (DNA): TGTGCCAGCAGACCCGGGGGGTTGGAGACCCAGTACTTC.

J is TRBJ2-5 and V is TRBV5-1, with TRBD2 as a possible D gene (6 bases). This CDR3 is built from 15 residues. CDR1 is SGHRS and CDR2 is YFSETQ in the germline V gene. V was pared by 2 bases and J by 1 base, with 12 bases between. CDR3 DNA: TGCGCCAGCAGCTTCTTCGGGGGTGGCCAAGAGACCCAGTACTTC. This translates into CASSFFGGGQETQYF.

This chain uses TRBV5-1 with TRBJ2-5; the D call may be TRBD1 or TRBD2 (5 bases each). Germline V lookup: CDR1 SGHRS, CDR2 YFSETQ. The V gene lost 0 bases and the J gene lost 3 bases, with 18 bases spanning the gap. This CDR3 comprises 17 residues. The CDR3 loop reads CASSLVGDGRWKETQYF. The CDR3 DNA follows: TGCGCCAGCAGCTTGGTCGGGGACGGGCGGTGGAAAGAGACCCAGTACTTC.

This clone has ten or more counts. The J gene is TRBJ1-1, the V gene TRBV15; TRBD1 agrees at 10 bases. The CDR3 spans 13 residues. V dropped 3 bases and J dropped 12; count of bases not matched to a gene: 7. Germline CDR1 and CDR2: LNHNV and YYDKDF (reference sequence). The CDR3 bases are TGTGCCACCAGCAGGGACAGGGGGAGTTATACTTTCTTT. Translating it yields CATSRDRGSYTFF.

The DNA of the CDR3 is TGCAGGGTGAACCCGGAGACCCAGTACTTC. It translates to CRVNPETQYF. V usage is TRBV20-1 and J usage is TRBJ2-5; D is uncertain. Germline V gives CDR1 DFQATT, CDR2 SNEGSKA (reference sequence). This CDR3 is built from 10 residues.

The chain employs TRBV19 and TRBJ2-7, with 8 bases identical to TRBD1. CDR3 length: 13 amino acids. V lost 3 bases, J lost 4 bases, and 2 bases stayed unmatched. CDR1 LNHDA and CDR2 SQIVND come from the germline V gene (reference sequence). The CDR3 nucleotides read TGTGCCAGTAGTATCCAGGGGGCGTACGAGCAGTACTTC. It yields the protein CASSIQGAYEQYF.

This clone was observed at least ten times. The genes are TRBV30 and TRBJ2-3; 8 nucleotides align to TRBD1. CDR3 length equals 12 residues. After removal of 4 bases from V and 9 bases from J, the junction contained 6 bases not matched to a gene. CDR1 GTSNPN and CDR2 SVGIG come from the germline V gene (reference sequence). CDR3 sequence (DNA): TGTGCCTGGAATCCCGGACAGGGAACGCAGTATTTT. Protein product: CAWNPGQGTQYF.

The chain employs TRBV11-2 and TRBJ1-6; 9 bases line up with TRBD1. This CDR3 has 14 amino acids. V shed 5 bases and J 10 bases; nucleotides not matched to a gene: 6. Germline V gene lookup returns CDR1 SGHAT and CDR2 FQNNGV. This CDR3 is CASSEDRGVSPLHF. CDR3 coding DNA: TGTGCCAGCAGCGAGGACAGGGGAGTGTCACCCCTCCACTTT.